The 24 T cell receptor beta chains in this list originate from one sample, sequenced in a study of T cells in Graves' hyperthyroidism and ophthalmopathy. Amplification of TCR beta CDR3 regions used RNA as the template. The HTBI primer set was used in a first-round RT-PCR of the TCR CDR3. TCRdb used MiXCR to reprocess the multiplex PCR reads, holding one entry per CDR3 protein. The sample carries about 570,000 distinct CDR3 sequences, 40% to 55% recorded once. Sample: peripheral blood or thyroid tissue (not recorded which). These receptors were collected from an adult woman with Graves' disease, either hyperthyroidism or ophthalmopathy (not recorded which).

This clonotype showed up many times. The chain joins TRBV28 to TRBJ1-5, with no clear D. The CDR3 covers 15 residues. CDR1 and CDR2 from the germline V gene are MDHEN and SYDVKM. V was clipped by 3 bases and J by 4 bases, with 13 bases between them. CDR3 bases: TGTGCCAGCAGTTTGGGCAGCGACGTGAATCAGCCCCAGCATTTT. It translates to CASSLGSDVNQPQHF.

This clonotype was observed many times. A junction end diverges from the germline sequence, so it may reflect a read error. The J gene is TRBJ1-1, the V gene TRBV12-3 or TRBV12-4; no clear D gene. The CDR3 length is 10 residues. The DNA of the CDR3 is TGTGCCAGCACCTCCTTTTCAGCCTTGTTT. Encoded protein: CASTSFSALF.

The chain recombines TRBV5-1 with TRBJ1-2; TRBD1 is a possible D gene (6 bases). The CDR3 runs 13 residues. V lost 7 bases and J 7 bases, leaving 17 bases between the germline ends. CDR1 is SGHRS, CDR2 YFSETQ, per germline. The CDR3 nucleotides read TGCGCCAGCCTGGAGGGGGGAGCAGCTGGCTACACCTTC. Translation gives CASLEGGAAGYTF.

This clonotype was seen ten or more times. The chain is built from TRBV19 and TRBJ1-1; D gene unclear. V shed 1 base and J shed 4 bases, with 7 bases lying between them. The CDR3 contains 13 residues. The V gene's germline CDR1 is LNHDA and CDR2 SQIVND (reference sequence). CDR3 coding DNA: TGTGCCAGTAGTATAGGAAGGAGCACTGAAGCTTTCTTT. This codes for CASSIGRSTEAFF. Using reference TRBV19 and TRBJ1-1 for the parts outside the CDR3, the full variable domain is DGGITQSPKYLFRKEGQNVTLSCEQNLNHDAMYWYRQDPGQGLRLIYYSQIVNDFQKGDIAEGYSVSREKKESFPLTVTSAQKNPTAFYLCASSIGRSTEAFFGQGTRLTVV.

The rearrangement joins TRBV25-1 to TRBJ1-5, with 7 nucleotides matching TRBD1. Germline V lookup: CDR1 MGHDK, CDR2 SYGVNS. J gave up 0 bases and V 3 bases, and 2 bases lay outside the gene matches. This CDR3 is built from 15 residues. The CDR3, as DNA: TGTGCCAGCAGTGACTGGGACAGTAGCAATCAGCCCCAGCATTTT. Residues: CASSDWDSSNQPQHF.

This clonotype has only one observation. V usage is TRBV20-1 and J usage is TRBJ1-1; 10 bases match TRBD1. The germline gives CDR1 DFQATT, CDR2 SNEGSKA (reference sequence). CDR3 length: 13 amino acids. V lost 5 bases and J lost 3; bases outside the gene matches: 3. CDR3 nucleotide sequence: TGCAGTGCTCCGGGGACAGGGGACACTGAAGCTTTCTTT. Protein: CSAPGTGDTEAFF.

V is TRBV9 and J is TRBJ1-1; 12 nucleotides align to TRBD1. CDR1 and CDR2 (germline): SGDLS, YYNGEE. Losses at the gene ends were 3 bases for V and 5 bases for J; bases not matched to a gene: 8. This CDR3 is 16 amino acids long. CDR3 protein: CASSAGTGGAWTEAFF. In DNA form, the CDR3 reads TGTGCCAGCAGCGCCGGGACAGGGGGCGCGTGGACTGAAGCTTTCTTT.

The gene calls are TRBV2 and TRBJ1-5; no definite D call. Germline V gene data show CDR1 as SNHLY and CDR2 as FYNNEI. This CDR3 spans 10 amino acids. The V end was cut by 1 base, the J end by 11 bases, with 3 bases between. CDR3 residues: CASSEETQHF. The CDR3 region has the DNA TGTGCCAGCAGTGAAGAGACCCAGCATTTT.

The chain employs TRBV7-3 and TRBJ1-5, with unresolved D. The germline V gene has CDR1 SGHTA and CDR2 FQGTGA. Trimming removed 5 bases from V and 11 bases from J, with 13 bases in between. The CDR3 has 12 residues. CDR3 amino acids: CASSLQGQTQHF. In nucleotides, the CDR3 is TGTGCCAGCAGCCTACAAGGGCAGACCCAGCATTTT. Complete variable domain (other parts from reference TRBV7-3 and TRBJ1-5): GAGVSQTPSNKVTEKGKYVELRCDPISGHTALYWYRQSLGQGPEFLIYFQGTGAADDSGLPNDRFFAVRPEGSVSTLKIQRTERGDSAVYLCASSLQGQTQHFGDGTRLSIL.

This clonotype was picked up a small number of times. Since a much larger clone is just one base distant, this may be a read error. The genes are TRBV7-3 and TRBJ2-7; D unresolved. Looked up from germline, CDR1 is SGHTA and CDR2 is FQGTGA. This CDR3 spans 12 amino acids. The CDR3 spells CTSSLNQEEQYF. The CDR3 DNA is TGTACCAGCAGCTTGAATCAGGAAGAGCAGTACTTC.

CDR3 sequence reads: CSAAGTSGMETQYF. CDR3 DNA: TGCAGTGCGGCCGGGACTAGCGGGATGGAGACCCAGTACTTC. The chain joins TRBV20-1 to TRBJ2-5; 13 bases align to TRBD2. This CDR3 has 14 residues. Trimming at V came to 6 bases and at J to 5 bases, leaving 6 bases not matched to a gene. Germline assignment: CDR1 DFQATT and CDR2 SNEGSKA (reference sequence).

A single count supports this clonotype. The chain is built from TRBV2 and TRBJ1-5; 9 nucleotides line up with TRBD1. The CDR3 consists of 15 residues. The V gene's germline CDR1 is SNHLY and CDR2 FYNNEI. V lost 6 bases and J lost 3; bases outside the gene matches: 6. CDR3 coding DNA: TGTGCCAGCAGGGGGACAGGGACCACCAATCAGCCCCAGCATTTT. As protein: CASRGTGTTNQPQHF.

This clonotype was picked up many times. The chain has TRBV6-5 and TRBJ2-2; D may be TRBD1 (6 bases). Per germline, CDR1 MNHEY and CDR2 SVGAGI. Trimming shortened V by 3 bases and J by 7 bases, and 12 bases separated the two germline ends. The length of the CDR3 is 14 residues. For the CDR3, the DNA is TGTGCCAGCAGTTATTTGGGGGCCATCGGGGAGCTGTTTTTT. Its translation is CASSYLGAIGELFF.

This clonotype was counted many times. The rearrangement joins TRBV5-1 to TRBJ2-7; TRBD2 is a possible D gene (5 bases). V dropped 2 bases and J dropped 10 bases, with 16 bases sitting between them. The germline gives CDR1 SGHRS, CDR2 YFSETQ. The CDR3 totals 13 residues. The CDR3 sequence: CASSFRRQEAQYF. CDR3 nucleotides: TGCGCCAGCAGCTTCCGGAGGCAAGAGGCCCAGTACTTC.

The chain combines TRBV19 with TRBJ2-6, with unresolved D. This CDR3 contains 14 residues. Trimming shortened V by 7 bases and J by 4 bases, and 11 bases separated the two germline ends. Germline CDR1 reads LNHDA; CDR2 reads SQIVND (reference sequence). The CDR3 loop is CASTAYVGANVLTF. Here the CDR3 DNA reads TGTGCCAGTACCGCGTATGTCGGGGCCAACGTCCTGACTTTC.

The chain is built from TRBV25-1 and TRBJ1-1; the D gene is possibly TRBD1 (6 bases). Germline lookup yields CDR1 MGHDK and CDR2 SYGVNS. The germline V and J ends were trimmed by 2 bases and 6 bases, with 19 bases remaining between them. The CDR3 covers 16 residues. The chain's CDR3 is CASSEAPGQCSPEAFF. CDR3 nucleotide sequence: TGTGCCAGCAGTGAAGCCCCCGGACAGTGTAGCCCTGAAGCTTTCTTT. Filled out from reference TRBV25-1 and TRBJ1-1, the complete variable domain reads EADIYQTPRYLVIGTGKKITLECSQTMGHDKMYWYQQDPGMELHLIHYSYGVNSTEKGDLSSESTVSRIRTEHFPLTLESARPSHTSQYLCASSEAPGQCSPEAFFGQGTRLTVV.

A word on this clonotype: An end of the junction differs from the germline gene, which may be a read error. The chain employs TRBV10-3 and TRBJ1-3, with no clear D. This CDR3 spans 12 amino acids. In germline, CDR1 is ENHRY, CDR2 SYGVKD. As DNA, the CDR3 is TGTGCGATCACGGGGTCAGGAAACAACATATATTTT. This codes for CAITGSGNNIYF.

V gene TRBV20-1 combines with J gene TRBJ2-5, with no clear D. The germline V gene has CDR1 DFQATT and CDR2 SNEGSKA (reference sequence). This CDR3 spans 12 amino acids. Trimming stripped 0 bases from V and 9 bases from J, with 11 bases between. The CDR3 bases are TGCAGTGCTAGAGATGAATATCAGCCCCAGTACTTC. As protein: CSARDEYQPQYF.

In this sample, this clonotype turned up a few times. The chain couples TRBV7-9 to TRBJ2-5; 9 nucleotides align to TRBD1. V lost 2 bases and J lost 5; bases outside the gene matches: 3. Germline values: CDR1 SEHNR, CDR2 FQNEAQ (reference sequence). This CDR3 has 14 residues. CDR3: CASSLTGGMETQYF. The CDR3 nucleotides are TGTGCCAGCAGCTTAACAGGGGGCATGGAGACCCAGTACTTC.

Worth noting for this clonotype: Germline and junction disagree at one end, which may indicate a read error. The chain links TRBV7-6 to TRBJ1-2, with D possibly matching TRBD1 (5 bases). The CDR3 is 15 amino acids. In germline, CDR1 is SGHVS, CDR2 FNYEAQ. This CDR3 reads CASSLVSSGGYGYTF. The CDR3 region has the DNA TGCGCCAGCAGCTTAGTCTCCTCGGGGGGCTATGGCTACACCTTC.

The table lists this clonotype with many counts. The chain links TRBV6-5 to TRBJ1-5; the D is unclear. With 8 bases removed from V and 7 bases from J, the gap between germline ends came to 18 bases. CDR3 size: 14 residues. From germline, CDR1 is MNHEY and CDR2 SVGAGI. DNA of the CDR3: TGTGCCAGCTCTGTCGGCCGAATGGGCCAGCCCCAGCATTTT. Residues: CASSVGRMGQPQHF.

J is TRBJ1-2 and V is TRBV20-1; tentative D call: TRBD1 (5 bases). Germline V CDR1 and CDR2: DFQATT, SNEGSKA (reference sequence). The CDR3 loop spans 12 amino acids. Trimming took off 5 bases at V and 8 bases at J, with 15 bases between the two ends. Here the CDR3 DNA reads TGCAGTGCTTCCCCGGGGAGGGACGGCTACACCTTC. It codes for CSASPGRDGYTF.

The chain is built from TRBV7-2 and TRBJ1-2; 9 nucleotides align to TRBD1. The V gene's germline CDR1 is SGHTA and CDR2 FQGNSA. After removal of 5 bases from V and 9 bases from J, the junction contained 16 bases not matched to a gene. The CDR3 consists of 16 residues. The CDR3 is CASSRLYNPTGGSYTF. Written as DNA, the CDR3 is TGTGCCAGCAGCCGATTATATAACCCGACAGGGGGGAGCTACACCTTC.

With regard to this clonotype: A read error may produce the germline difference seen at one junction end. The CDR3 DNA reads as TGTGCCAGTAGCTCAGTGGGCGACGGCTACACCTTC. Its translation: CASSSVGDGYTF. This sequence joins TRBV5-4 and TRBJ1-2; no clear D gene. The CDR3 consists of 12 residues. The germline V gene has CDR1 SGHNT and CDR2 YYREEE (reference sequence).